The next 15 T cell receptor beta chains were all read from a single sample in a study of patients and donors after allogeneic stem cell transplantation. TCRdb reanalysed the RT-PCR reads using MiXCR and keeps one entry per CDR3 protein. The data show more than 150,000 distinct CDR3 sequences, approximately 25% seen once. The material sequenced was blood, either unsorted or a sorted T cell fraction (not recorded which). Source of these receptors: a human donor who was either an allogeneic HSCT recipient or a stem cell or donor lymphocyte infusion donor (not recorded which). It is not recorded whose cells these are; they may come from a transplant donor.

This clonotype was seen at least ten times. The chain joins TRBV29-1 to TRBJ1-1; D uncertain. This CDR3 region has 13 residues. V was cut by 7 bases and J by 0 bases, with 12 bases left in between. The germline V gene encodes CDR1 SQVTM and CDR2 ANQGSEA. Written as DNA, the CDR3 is TGCAGCGCCCTACAATGGATGAACACTGAAGCTTTCTTT. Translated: CSALQWMNTEAFF.

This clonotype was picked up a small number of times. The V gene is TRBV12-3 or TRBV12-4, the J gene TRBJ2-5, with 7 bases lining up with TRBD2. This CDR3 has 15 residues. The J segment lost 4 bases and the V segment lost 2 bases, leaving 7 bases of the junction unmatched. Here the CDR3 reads CASSLTLAPPETQYF. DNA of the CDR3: TGTGCCAGCAGTTTAACACTAGCGCCTCCAGAGACCCAGTACTTC.

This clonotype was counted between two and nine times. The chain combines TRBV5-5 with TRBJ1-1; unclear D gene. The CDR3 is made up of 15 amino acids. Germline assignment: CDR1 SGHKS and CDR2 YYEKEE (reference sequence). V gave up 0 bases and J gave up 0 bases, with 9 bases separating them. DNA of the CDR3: TGTGCCAGCAGCTTGGATCGGGTTTTGAACACTGAAGCTTTCTTT. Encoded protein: CASSLDRVLNTEAFF.

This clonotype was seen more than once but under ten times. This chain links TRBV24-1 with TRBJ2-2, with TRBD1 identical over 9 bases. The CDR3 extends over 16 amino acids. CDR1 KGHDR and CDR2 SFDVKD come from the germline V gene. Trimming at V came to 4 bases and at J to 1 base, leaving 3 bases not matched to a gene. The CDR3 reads CATSEPGQGNTGELFF. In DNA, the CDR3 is TGTGCCACCAGTGAGCCGGGACAGGGGAACACCGGGGAGCTGTTTTTT.

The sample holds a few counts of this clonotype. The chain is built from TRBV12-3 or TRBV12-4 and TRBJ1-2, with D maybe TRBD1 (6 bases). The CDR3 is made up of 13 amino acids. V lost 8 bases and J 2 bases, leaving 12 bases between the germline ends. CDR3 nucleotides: TGTGCCAGCGGGGAACAGGGAAACTATGGCTACACCTTC. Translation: CASGEQGNYGYTF.

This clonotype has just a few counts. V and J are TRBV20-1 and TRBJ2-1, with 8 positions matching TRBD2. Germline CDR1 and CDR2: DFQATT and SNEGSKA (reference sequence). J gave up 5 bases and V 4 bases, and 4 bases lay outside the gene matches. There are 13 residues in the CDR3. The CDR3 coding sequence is TGCAGTGCTAAGACTAGCGTGCACAATGAGCAGTTCTTC. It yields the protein CSAKTSVHNEQFF.

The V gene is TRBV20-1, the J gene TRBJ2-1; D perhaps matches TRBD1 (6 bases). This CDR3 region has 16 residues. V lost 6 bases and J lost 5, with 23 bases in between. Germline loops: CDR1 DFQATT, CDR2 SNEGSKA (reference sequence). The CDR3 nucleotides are TGCAGTGCCCTAAACCCGCAGCGACAGGCTGACAATGAGCAGTTCTTC. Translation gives CSALNPQRQADNEQFF.

The CDR3 protein is CASSREGQRLTSYTF. The CDR3 bases are TGTGCCAGCAGCAGGGAGGGACAGAGACTTACCTCCTACACCTTC. This chain connects TRBV21-1 to TRBJ1-2; TRBD1, as called in the table, went unchecked against the DNA. TRBV21-1 is listed as a pseudogene. CDR3 size: 15 residues.

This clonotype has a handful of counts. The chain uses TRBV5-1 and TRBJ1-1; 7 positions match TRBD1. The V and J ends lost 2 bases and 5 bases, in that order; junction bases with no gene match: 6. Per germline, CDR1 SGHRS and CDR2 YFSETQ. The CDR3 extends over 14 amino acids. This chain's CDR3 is CASSLYPGGTEAFF. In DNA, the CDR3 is TGCGCCAGCAGCTTATATCCAGGGGGGACTGAAGCTTTCTTT. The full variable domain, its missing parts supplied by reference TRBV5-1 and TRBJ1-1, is KAGVTQTPRYLIKTRGQQVTLSCSPISGHRSVSWYQQTPGQGLQFLFEYFSETQRNKGNFPGRFSGRQFSNSRSEMNVSTLELGDSALYLCASSLYPGGTEAFFGQGTRLTVV.

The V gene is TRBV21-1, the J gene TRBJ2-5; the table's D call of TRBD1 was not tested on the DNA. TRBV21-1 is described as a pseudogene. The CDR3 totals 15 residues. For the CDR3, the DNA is TGTGCCAGCAGCAAACGGCCAGGGGGCATGGAGACCCAGTACTTC. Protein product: CASSKRPGGMETQYF.

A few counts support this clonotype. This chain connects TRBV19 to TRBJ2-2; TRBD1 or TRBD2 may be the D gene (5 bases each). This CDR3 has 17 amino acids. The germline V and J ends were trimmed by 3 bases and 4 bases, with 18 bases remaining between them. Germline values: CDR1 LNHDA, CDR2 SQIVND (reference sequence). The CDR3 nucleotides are TGTGCCAGTAGTATCATGGGGGTCCCCCCCTCCACCGGGGAGCTGTTTTTT. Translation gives CASSIMGVPPSTGELFF. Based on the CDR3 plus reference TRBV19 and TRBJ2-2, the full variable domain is DGGITQSPKYLFRKEGQNVTLSCEQNLNHDAMYWYRQDPGQGLRLIYYSQIVNDFQKGDIAEGYSVSREKKESFPLTVTSAQKNPTAFYLCASSIMGVPPSTGELFFGEGSRLTVL.

DNA of the CDR3: TGTGCCAGCAGTTTACGCCGAACTAGCGGTAACAATGAGCAGTTCTTC. Translation gives CASSLRRTSGNNEQFF. This chain connects TRBV28 to TRBJ2-1; the match to TRBD2 covers 8 bases. The CDR3 covers 16 residues. J gave up 5 bases and V 2 bases, and 8 bases lay outside the gene matches. Per the germline V gene, CDR1 is MDHEN and CDR2 is SYDVKM.

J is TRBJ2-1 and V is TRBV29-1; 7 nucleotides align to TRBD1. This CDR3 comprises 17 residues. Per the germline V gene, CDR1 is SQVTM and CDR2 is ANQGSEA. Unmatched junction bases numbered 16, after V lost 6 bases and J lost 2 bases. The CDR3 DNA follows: TGCAGCGTCAATGACCCGGGGACAGCACACACCTACAATGAGCAGTTCTTC. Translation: CSVNDPGTAHTYNEQFF.

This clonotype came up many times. CDR3 sequence reads: CASSLDLGSSYNSPLHF. In DNA, the CDR3 is TGTGCCAGCAGCTTGGATCTGGGGAGCTCCTATAATTCACCCCTCCACTTT. The rearrangement uses TRBV5-5 and TRBJ1-6; D not certain. Germline V gene lookup returns CDR1 SGHKS and CDR2 YYEKEE (reference sequence). The CDR3 contains 17 residues. The ends were cut back, 0 bases at V and 0 bases at J, with 10 bases in the middle. The whole variable domain, filled in from reference TRBV5-5 and TRBJ1-6, reads DAGVTQSPTHLIKTRGQQVTLRCSPISGHKSVSWYQQVLGQGPQFIFQYYEKEERGRGNFPDRFSARQFPNYSSELNVNALLLGDSALYLCASSLDLGSSYNSPLHFGNGTRLTVT.

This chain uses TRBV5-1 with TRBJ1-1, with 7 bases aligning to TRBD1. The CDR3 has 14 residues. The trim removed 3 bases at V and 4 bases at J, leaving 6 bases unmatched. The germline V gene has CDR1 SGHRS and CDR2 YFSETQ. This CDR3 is CASSYVQGSTEAFF. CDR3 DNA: TGCGCCAGCAGCTATGTACAGGGGAGCACTGAAGCTTTCTTT.